One sample yielded the 26 T cell receptor beta chains listed below, sequenced in a study of regulatory T cells in long-lasting Graves disease. With iRepertoire HTBI primers and Arm-PCR of CDR3 regions, TCR beta libraries were built. TCRdb re-derived calls from the multiplex PCR reads in MiXCR, one entry per CDR3 protein. The sample lists roughly 400,000 distinct CDR3 sequences, 20% occurring once. The time point denotes: persistent/refractory GD, antithyroid drugs over 5 years with positive TRAb. PBMC-extracted RNA yielded the TCR library. The sample in question was peripheral blood mononuclear cells (PBMCs), obtained when the disease was refractory, from a patient treated with antithyroid drugs. These receptors all come from a female donor with Graves disease.

There are a few counts of this clonotype. This chain uses TRBV27 with TRBJ2-2; TRBD1 agrees at 7 bases. CDR1 and CDR2 from the germline V gene are MNHEY and SMNVEV (reference sequence). The CDR3 contains 16 residues. Trimming at V came to 5 bases and at J to 0 bases, leaving 6 bases not matched to a gene. CDR3 in DNA: TGTGCCAGCAGTACAGCCGGGACAGCGAACACCGGGGAGCTGTTTTTT. Its translation: CASSTAGTANTGELFF.

The chain recombines TRBV2 with TRBJ1-2, with a possible D match to TRBD1 (5 bases). Trimming took 0 bases from V and 14 from J, leaving 13 bases between them. There are 12 residues in the CDR3. Germline-derived CDR1 and CDR2 are SNHLY and FYNNEI. As DNA, the CDR3 is TGTGCCAGCAGTGAAGCAGGCGGGACTGAAACCTTC. Its protein product is CASSEAGGTETF.

This clonotype was found many times. The chain carries TRBV18 and TRBJ1-4, with 8 nucleotides matching TRBD1. The V and J ends lost 2 bases and 8 bases, in that order; junction bases with no gene match: 7. Germline CDR1 KGHSH, CDR2 LQKENI. CDR3 length: 15 amino acids. DNA of the CDR3: TGTGCCAGCTCACCAGAGACAGGGGCAAGCGAAAAACTGTTTTTT. Amino acid sequence: CASSPETGASEKLFF.

This clonotype was seen ten or more times. This chain uses TRBV2 with TRBJ2-7; perhaps TRBD2 as D (6 bases). The V end lost 1 base, the J end lost 4 bases, and 14 bases lay between the germline ends. The CDR3 extends over 15 amino acids. Germline CDR1 reads SNHLY; CDR2 reads FYNNEI. Here the CDR3 DNA reads TGTGCCAGCAGTGAAGATGGGACTCAATATTACGAGCAGTACTTC. This encodes CASSEDGTQYYEQYF. Complete variable domain (other parts from reference TRBV2 and TRBJ2-7): EPEVTQTPSHQVTQMGQEVILRCVPISNHLYFYWYRQILGQKVEFLVSFYNNEISEKSEIFDDQFSVERPDGSNFTLKIRSTKLEDSAMYFCASSEDGTQYYEQYFGPGTRLTVT.

The V call is TRBV4-3, the J call TRBJ2-7; unclear D gene. The CDR3 is made up of 13 amino acids. The V and J ends lost 1 base and 2 bases respectively, with 6 bases between them. Germline V lookup: CDR1 LGHNA, CDR2 YSLEER. For the CDR3, the DNA is TGCGCCAGCAGCCAAGTGGTAGCCTACGAGCAGTACTTC. This sequence encodes CASSQVVAYEQYF.

The CDR3 sequence is CASREGQYQNIQYF. Here the CDR3 DNA reads TGTGCCAGCAGGGAGGGACAATATCAAAACATTCAGTACTTC. This chain uses TRBV5-5 with TRBJ2-4; TRBD1 or TRBD2 may be the D gene (6 bases each). This CDR3 has 14 residues. Trimming left V 5 bases short and J 5 bases short, with 14 bases between. Germline values: CDR1 SGHKS, CDR2 YYEKEE (reference sequence).

This chain connects TRBV4-3 to TRBJ2-7, with TRBD1 matching over 7 bases. Per the germline V gene, CDR1 is LGHNA and CDR2 is YSLEER. The CDR3 has 14 amino acids. The ends lost 4 bases at V and 3 bases at J; junction bases unmatched: 6. The CDR3 loop reads CASSRITGDYEQYF. The CDR3 DNA reads as TGCGCCAGCAGCCGGATAACAGGGGACTACGAGCAGTACTTC.

V is TRBV6-5 and J is TRBJ1-2; no firm D call. The CDR3 has 18 amino acids. Trimming pared 2 bases from V and 2 bases from J, leaving 21 bases between. Germline CDR1 and CDR2: MNHEY and SVGAGI. This CDR3 reads CASSYRREPRPNNYGYTF. As DNA, the CDR3 is TGTGCCAGCAGTTACAGGAGGGAACCCCGACCCAACAACTATGGCTACACCTTC.

The chain uses TRBV5-1 and TRBJ2-2; a possible D gene is TRBD1 (5 bases). V shed 7 bases and J shed 5 bases, with 18 bases lying between them. The germline V gene encodes CDR1 SGHRS and CDR2 YFSETQ. The CDR3 is 15 amino acids. CDR3 sequence reads: CASQSSGQPTGELFF. The DNA for the CDR3 is TGCGCCAGCCAGAGCTCAGGGCAGCCAACCGGGGAGCTGTTTTTT.

This clonotype occurred many times. The chain uses TRBV28 and TRBJ2-7; the match to TRBD1 covers 11 bases. Germline CDR1 and CDR2: MDHEN and SYDVKM. J gave up 6 bases and V 3 bases, and 4 bases lay outside the gene matches. The CDR3 contains 14 residues. The DNA for the CDR3 is TGTGCCAGCAGTTTTGAGGGACAGGGGGGCGAGCAGTACTTC. Amino acids: CASSFEGQGGEQYF. Full variable domain (remainder filled in from reference TRBV28 and TRBJ2-7): DVKVTQSSRYLVKRTGEKVFLECVQDMDHENMFWYRQDPGLGLRLIYFSYDVKMKEKGDIPEGYSVSREKKERFSLILESASTNQTSMYLCASSFEGQGGEQYFGPGTRLTVT.

The rearrangement uses TRBV7-8 and TRBJ1-5; tentative D call: TRBD1 (5 bases). V was clipped by 5 bases and J by 9 bases, with 20 bases between them. This CDR3 spans 15 amino acids. CDR1 is SGHVS and CDR2 is FQNEAQ in the germline V gene. CDR3 bases: TGTGCCAGCAGCCTAGGGGCAGTGGGGGTGGGGCCCCAGCATTTT. Protein sequence: CASSLGAVGVGPQHF.

This clonotype was observed many times. This chain links TRBV12-3 or TRBV12-4 with TRBJ2-2; TRBD2 agrees at 7 bases. The J segment lost 6 bases and the V segment lost 6 bases, leaving 7 bases of the junction unmatched. The CDR3 has 14 residues. CDR3 nucleotides: TGTGCCAGCAGCTCCGGGACTAAGGCCGGGGAGCTGTTTTTT. Its protein is CASSSGTKAGELFF.

As concerns this clonotype: Just one base apart from a much larger clone, this may be a read error. The chain couples TRBV7-2 to TRBJ2-7; D gene ambiguous. This CDR3 is 13 amino acids long. The V and J ends lost 5 bases and 5 bases respectively, with 13 bases between them. Germline V gene lookup returns CDR1 SGHTA and CDR2 FQGNSA. CDR3 sequence: CASSTRLDHEQYF. CDR3 in DNA: TGTGCCAGCAGCACCCGATTAGATCACGAGCAGTACTTC.

J is TRBJ1-6 and V is TRBV7-9; D call uncertain. The CDR3 loop spans 14 amino acids. Trimming stripped 8 bases from V and 9 bases from J, with 17 bases between. Germline values: CDR1 SEHNR, CDR2 FQNEAQ (reference sequence). The CDR3 here is CASGVVTGSSPLHF. Written as DNA, the CDR3 is TGTGCCAGCGGGGTAGTGACCGGGAGTTCACCCCTCCACTTT.

V usage is TRBV29-1 and J usage is TRBJ1-2; D may be TRBD1 (5 bases). This CDR3 contains 12 residues. Trimming pared 7 bases from V and 8 bases from J, leaving 17 bases between. Germline V gene lookup returns CDR1 SQVTM and CDR2 ANQGSEA. The CDR3 DNA is TGCAGCGCCGGGACTCACGACGGCGGCTACACCTTC. It is translated as CSAGTHDGGYTF.

Ten or more counts support this clonotype. The chain has TRBV27 and TRBJ1-5; no definite D call. There are 12 residues in the CDR3. Germline values: CDR1 MNHEY, CDR2 SMNVEV (reference sequence). V shed 5 bases and J shed 6 bases, with 8 bases lying between them. CDR3 DNA: TGTGCCAGCAGTACTTACGGTCAGCCCCAGCATTTT. As protein: CASSTYGQPQHF.

The chain has TRBV29-1 and TRBJ1-4; D gene ambiguous. Germline V gene sequence: CDR1 SQVTM, CDR2 ANQGSEA. Trimming took off 7 bases at V and 0 bases at J, with 9 bases between the two ends. The CDR3 is 13 residues long. The CDR3 nucleotides read TGCAGCGCAGGTTATGCAACTAATGAAAAACTGTTTTTT. Amino acid sequence: CSAGYATNEKLFF.

The table lists this clonotype with many counts. The V and J genes are TRBV12-3 or TRBV12-4 and TRBJ1-2; tentative D call: TRBD1 (6 bases). This CDR3 region has 12 residues. V lost 4 bases and J 7 bases, leaving 10 bases between the germline ends. The CDR3 protein is CASSSGAGGYTF. CDR3 DNA: TGTGCCAGCAGTTCAGGGGCCGGTGGCTACACCTTC.

The chain couples TRBV7-9 to TRBJ1-1; D is perhaps TRBD1 (6 bases). Trimming shortened V by 3 bases and J by 6 bases, and 11 bases separated the two germline ends. Germline-derived CDR1 and CDR2 are SEHNR and FQNEAQ (reference sequence). This CDR3 has 13 amino acids. DNA of the CDR3: TGTGCCAGCAGCTTGGGGACAAAGGCTGAAGCTTTCTTT. Protein sequence: CASSLGTKAEAFF. The full variable domain, its missing parts supplied by reference TRBV7-9 and TRBJ1-1, is DTGVSQNPRHKITKRGQNVTFRCDPISEHNRLYWYRQTLGQGPEFLTYFQNEAQLEKSRLLSDRFSAERPKGSFSTLEIQRTEQGDSAMYLCASSLGTKAEAFFGQGTRLTVV.

This chain links TRBV20-1 with TRBJ1-5; D possibly corresponds to TRBD1 (5 bases). V lost 1 base to trimming and J lost 5 bases, with 12 bases between them. Germline assignment: CDR1 DFQATT and CDR2 SNEGSKA (reference sequence). The CDR3 contains 14 residues. The CDR3 here is CSARGQGPHQPQHF. The CDR3 DNA sequence: TGCAGTGCTAGAGGGCAGGGACCGCATCAGCCCCAGCATTTT.

This clonotype came up once. The V and J genes are TRBV28 and TRBJ2-3, with 7 bases aligning to TRBD2. CDR1 and CDR2 from the germline V gene are MDHEN and SYDVKM. V lost 3 bases and J lost 8; bases outside the gene matches: 14. There are 16 residues in the CDR3. This CDR3 is CASSLGVGTTIGTQYF. In DNA, the CDR3 is TGTGCCAGCAGTTTGGGGGTTGGGACTACCATAGGTACGCAGTATTTT.

The V and J genes are TRBV5-1 and TRBJ1-2; 11 bases match TRBD1. The ends lost 6 bases at V and 8 bases at J; junction bases unmatched: 9. This CDR3 region has 14 residues. CDR1 and CDR2 from the germline V gene are SGHRS and YFSETQ. The DNA for the CDR3 is TGCGCCAGCAACCCAACCGGGACAGGGGGAGGCTACACCTTC. Its protein is CASNPTGTGGGYTF.

This clonotype occurred a few times. V usage is TRBV4-2 and J usage is TRBJ2-5; TRBD2 is a possible D gene (6 bases). The CDR3 length is 15 residues. Trimming stripped 4 bases from V and 5 bases from J, with 17 bases between. CDR1 is LGHNA and CDR2 is YNFKEQ in the germline V gene. CDR3 DNA sequence: TGTGCCAGCAGCCCCCAAGGCGGGGATTTGGAGACCCAGTACTTC. Translating it yields CASSPQGGDLETQYF.

The table lists this clonotype with many counts. The chain has TRBV10-3 and TRBJ2-7; tentatively, D is TRBD2 (5 bases). The V and J ends lost 4 bases and 7 bases respectively, with 8 bases between them. Germline CDR1 is ENHRY and CDR2 is SYGVKD. The CDR3 sequence is 11 residues long. The CDR3 loop reads CAISAGNEQYF. DNA of the CDR3: TGTGCCATCAGTGCCGGGAATGAGCAGTACTTC.

The CDR3 loop is CSASGPTSGDTDTQYF. CDR3 DNA: TGCAGTGCTAGTGGACCGACTAGCGGGGACACAGATACGCAGTATTTT. V and J are TRBV20-1 and TRBJ2-3; TRBD2 matches at 11 bases. The length of the CDR3 is 16 residues. The V segment lost 3 bases and the J segment 2 bases; nucleotides outside the gene matches: 7. The germline gives CDR1 DFQATT, CDR2 SNEGSKA (reference sequence).

The chain combines TRBV27 with TRBJ2-2; unclear D gene. Trimming pared 2 bases from V and 6 bases from J, leaving 4 bases between. This CDR3 has 12 residues. The germline V gene has CDR1 MNHEY and CDR2 SMNVEV (reference sequence). The CDR3 sequence: CASSLEPGELFF. The CDR3 DNA follows: TGTGCCAGCAGTTTAGAACCCGGGGAGCTGTTTTTT.